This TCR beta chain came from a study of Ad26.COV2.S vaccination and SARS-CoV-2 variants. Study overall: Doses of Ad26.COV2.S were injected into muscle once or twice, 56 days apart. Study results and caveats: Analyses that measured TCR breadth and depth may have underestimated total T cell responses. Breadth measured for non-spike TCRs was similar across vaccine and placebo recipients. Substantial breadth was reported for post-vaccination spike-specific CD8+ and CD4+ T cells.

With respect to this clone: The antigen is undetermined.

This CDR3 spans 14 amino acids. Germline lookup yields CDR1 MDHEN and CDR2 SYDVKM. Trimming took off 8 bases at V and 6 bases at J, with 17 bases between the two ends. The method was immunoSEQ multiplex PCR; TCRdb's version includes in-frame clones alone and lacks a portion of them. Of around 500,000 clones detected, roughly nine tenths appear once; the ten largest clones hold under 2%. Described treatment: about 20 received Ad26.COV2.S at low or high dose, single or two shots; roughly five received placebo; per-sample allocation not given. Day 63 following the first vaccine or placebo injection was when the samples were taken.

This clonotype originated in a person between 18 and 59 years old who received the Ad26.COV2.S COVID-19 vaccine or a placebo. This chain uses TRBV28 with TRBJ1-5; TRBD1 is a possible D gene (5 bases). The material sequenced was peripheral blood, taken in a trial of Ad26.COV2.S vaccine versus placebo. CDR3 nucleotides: TGTGCCAGCGGACCCTTAGGGGCCCCTCAGCCCCAGCATTTT. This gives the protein CASGPLGAPQPQHF. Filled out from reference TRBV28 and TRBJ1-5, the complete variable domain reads DVKVTQSSRYLVKRTGEKVFLECVQDMDHENMFWYRQDPGLGLRLIYFSYDVKMKEKGDIPEGYSVSREKKERFSLILESASTNQTSMYLCASGPLGAPQPQHFGDGTRLSIL.